The 24 T cell receptor beta chains given below trace back to one sample, sequenced in a study of blood T cell repertoires in COVID-19. Repertoires were generated with immunoSEQ multiplex PCR, while TCRdb's copy carries only in-frame clones and drops some. The sample contains almost 200,000 clones, 85% to 90% of which appear only once. Sequenced sample: peripheral blood. The receptors come from a woman aged 65 to 85 with acute or convalescent COVID-19.

The chain is built from TRBV7-6 and TRBJ2-1; D gene unclear. V was trimmed by 5 bases and J by 4 bases, leaving 15 bases between them. The CDR3 totals 15 residues. CDR1 and CDR2 from the germline V gene are SGHVS and FNYEAQ. In DNA form, the CDR3 reads TGTGCCAGCAGCACTTTAAGACTGGCTTACAATGAGCAGTTCTTC. Translation: CASSTLRLAYNEQFF. The full variable domain, its missing parts supplied by reference TRBV7-6 and TRBJ2-1, is GAGVSQSPRYKVTKRGQDVALRCDPISGHVSLYWYRQALGQGPEFLTYFNYEAQQDKSGLPNDRFSAERPEGSISTLTIQRTEQRDSAMYRCASSTLRLAYNEQFFGPGTRLTVL.

Only a few counts were recorded for this clone. This sequence joins TRBV5-1 and TRBJ2-5, with D maybe TRBD1 (7 bases). Germline CDR1 and CDR2: SGHRS and YFSETQ. The length of the CDR3 is 15 residues. The ends were cut back, 0 bases at V and 5 bases at J, with 14 bases in the middle. This chain's CDR3 is CASSLAGDSYETQYF. The CDR3, as DNA: TGCGCCAGCAGCTTGGCGGGGGACAGCTACGAGACCCAGTACTTC.

The V call is TRBV11-1, the J call TRBJ1-1, with 8 bases fitting TRBD1. Germline V gene lookup returns CDR1 SGHAT and CDR2 FQDESV (reference sequence). J was trimmed by 4 bases and V by 5 bases; bases with no gene match: 6. The CDR3 runs 14 residues. The CDR3 DNA reads as TGTGCCAGCAGCGGACAGGGCCACATCACTGAAGCTTTCTTT. Amino acid sequence: CASSGQGHITEAFF.

The sample holds a few counts of this clone. The chain employs TRBV19 and TRBJ2-2; D is perhaps TRBD2 (6 bases). CDR3 length: 15 amino acids. The V and J ends lost 7 bases and 4 bases respectively, with 16 bases between them. From germline, CDR1 is LNHDA and CDR2 SQIVND (reference sequence). The CDR3 DNA follows: TGTGCCAGTATAGGTGATGCGGGGACCACCGGGGAGCTGTTTTTT. Its protein product is CASIGDAGTTGELFF. Variable domain in full (rest from reference TRBV19 and TRBJ2-2): DGGITQSPKYLFRKEGQNVTLSCEQNLNHDAMYWYRQDPGQGLRLIYYSQIVNDFQKGDIAEGYSVSREKKESFPLTVTSAQKNPTAFYLCASIGDAGTTGELFFGEGSRLTVL.

This rearrangement joins TRBV6-4 to TRBJ2-2; possibly TRBD2 for D (6 bases). Germline V lookup: CDR1 MRHNA, CDR2 SNTAGT. The CDR3 covers 14 residues. V was pared by 6 bases and J by 1 base, with 9 bases between. CDR3 loop: CASRTAGNTGELFF. The DNA for the CDR3 is TGTGCCAGCAGAACAGCGGGGAACACCGGGGAGCTGTTTTTT.

The J gene is TRBJ2-7, the V gene TRBV7-9; 7 bases match TRBD1. The CDR3 is 16 amino acids. Germline loops: CDR1 SEHNR, CDR2 FQNEAQ (reference sequence). Germline trimming cut 5 bases from V and 5 bases from J; bases unmatched to any gene: 15. The CDR3 coding sequence is TGTGCCAGCAGCCGCCTGGTCAGACAGGGTTTTAACGAGCAGTACTTC. Amino acids: CASSRLVRQGFNEQYF.

The chain uses TRBV6-1 and TRBJ2-1; 7 positions agree with TRBD2. Germline assignment: CDR1 MNHNS and CDR2 SASEGT. The CDR3 totals 15 residues. After removal of 1 base from V and 8 bases from J, the junction contained 8 bases not matched to a gene. The CDR3 is CASSEGTRVGDEQFF. The CDR3 coding sequence is TGTGCCAGCAGTGAAGGGACTAGGGTAGGCGATGAGCAGTTCTTC.

V and J are TRBV2 and TRBJ1-5, with 7 bases matching TRBD1. Germline CDR1 is SNHLY and CDR2 is FYNNEI. CDR3 length: 15 residues. Losses at the gene ends were 5 bases for V and 1 base for J; bases not matched to a gene: 5. The CDR3 is CASSRQGPSNQPQHF. CDR3 DNA: TGTGCCAGCAGTCGACAGGGTCCGAGCAATCAGCCCCAGCATTTT.

The chain is built from TRBV7-7 and TRBJ2-1; the D gene is possibly TRBD2 (6 bases). V shed 5 bases and J shed 5 bases, with 16 bases lying between them. The CDR3 sequence is 15 residues long. Germline values: CDR1 SSHAT, CDR2 FNYEAQ (reference sequence). The CDR3 DNA follows: TGTGCCAGCAGCCCAATCGCCGGGGGAAACAATGAGCAGTTCTTC. Protein product: CASSPIAGGNNEQFF.

The chain couples TRBV5-3 to TRBJ2-5; TRBD2 aligns across 7 bases. TRBV5-3 is placed among ORFs of uncertain function. This CDR3 is 14 amino acids long. With V trimmed by 2 bases and J by 2 bases, 3 bases remained unmatched. The CDR3 nucleotides read TGTGCCAGAAGCTTCGGGACTATACAAGAGACCCAGTACTTC. Translation gives CARSFGTIQETQYF.

This chain links TRBV28 with TRBJ1-5, with D unclear. Trimming removed 7 bases at V and 4 bases at J, with 14 bases between. The CDR3 extends over 14 amino acids. Germline V gene lookup returns CDR1 MDHEN and CDR2 SYDVKM. For the CDR3, the DNA is TGTGCCAGCAACTCTTATCGGGAAAATCAGCCCCAGCATTTT. Its translation is CASNSYRENQPQHF. The complete variable domain, with remaining parts taken from reference TRBV28 and TRBJ1-5, reads DVKVTQSSRYLVKRTGEKVFLECVQDMDHENMFWYRQDPGLGLRLIYFSYDVKMKEKGDIPEGYSVSREKKERFSLILESASTNQTSMYLCASNSYRENQPQHFGDGTRLSIL.

The chain joins TRBV29-1 to TRBJ2-1; D might be TRBD2 (7 bases). Per germline, CDR1 SQVTM and CDR2 ANQGSEA. The CDR3 is 14 residues long. V was cut by 6 bases and J by 6 bases, with 18 bases left in between. In DNA form, the CDR3 reads TGCAGCGTCCGGTTGGAGGGGGGGTTCAATGAGCAGTTCTTC. Protein product: CSVRLEGGFNEQFF.

The V and J genes are TRBV18 and TRBJ1-5, with D hard to call. This CDR3 spans 14 amino acids. The germline gives CDR1 KGHSH, CDR2 LQKENI. The V and J ends lost 2 bases and 2 bases respectively, with 7 bases between them. In DNA form, the CDR3 reads TGTGCCAGCTCACCAGAACGAGGCAATCAGCCCCAGCATTTT. This translates into CASSPERGNQPQHF.

The genes are TRBV6-1 and TRBJ2-5; 9 bases are shared with TRBD1. CDR1 and CDR2 (germline): MNHNS, SASEGT. Trimming removed 1 base from V and 3 bases from J; junction bases left unmatched: 9. CDR3 size: 17 residues. The CDR3 nucleotides are TGTGCCAGCAGTGAAGTCTATGGGACAGGGTGGGAAGAGACCCAGTACTTC. Translated: CASSEVYGTGWEETQYF.

This clone was detected only a few times. The chain employs TRBV6-6 and TRBJ1-5, with D uncertain. V lost 0 bases to trimming and J lost 2 bases, with 11 bases between them. The CDR3 extends over 16 amino acids. The germline gives CDR1 MNHNY, CDR2 SVGAGI (reference sequence). The CDR3 nucleotides are TGTGCCAGCAGTTACTCATCCGGGTCGGGCAATCAGCCCCAGCATTTT. The encoded protein is CASSYSSGSGNQPQHF.

This sequence joins TRBV19 and TRBJ2-1; weak D call: TRBD1 (5 bases). CDR3 length: 16 residues. The germline gives CDR1 LNHDA, CDR2 SQIVND (reference sequence). V dropped 6 bases and J dropped 2 bases, with 17 bases sitting between them. The CDR3 here is CASSQLTGATYNEQFF. CDR3 coding DNA: TGTGCCAGTAGCCAATTAACAGGCGCAACCTACAATGAGCAGTTCTTC.

The chain couples TRBV18 to TRBJ2-4, with 7 bases lining up with TRBD2. J was trimmed by 7 bases and V by 2 bases; bases with no gene match: 8. CDR1 and CDR2 (germline): KGHSH, LQKENI. The CDR3 consists of 15 residues. Here the CDR3 reads CASSPIDGTKNIQYF. The CDR3 nucleotides are TGTGCCAGCTCACCAATTGATGGGACTAAGAACATTCAGTACTTC.

This chain connects TRBV12-3 or TRBV12-4 to TRBJ1-2, with D hard to call. The CDR3 has 13 residues. Deletions cut 6 bases from V and 2 bases from J, with 10 bases between. CDR3 sequence reads: CASSYDTNYGYTF. In DNA, the CDR3 is TGTGCCAGCAGCTATGACACCAACTATGGCTACACCTTC.

The chain employs TRBV12-3 or TRBV12-4 and TRBJ2-5; a weak D match, TRBD2 (5 bases). This CDR3 is 13 amino acids long. V was cut by 7 bases and J by 4 bases, with 13 bases left in between. CDR3: CASTSRVGETQYF. CDR3 nucleotides: TGTGCCAGCACCTCGAGGGTAGGAGAGACCCAGTACTTC.

V usage is TRBV27 and J usage is TRBJ1-2, with D possibly TRBD1 on 5 matching bases. Trimming took 8 bases from V and 5 from J, leaving 24 bases between them. The CDR3 loop spans 16 amino acids. Germline values: CDR1 MNHEY, CDR2 SMNVEV (reference sequence). The CDR3, as DNA: TGTGCCAGCCGAGGCAGGGTCTCGGTTGCCGGGTATGGCTACACCTTC. Protein: CASRGRVSVAGYGYTF.

The V call is TRBV19, the J call TRBJ1-4; 7 bases are shared with TRBD1. Germline V gene sequence: CDR1 LNHDA, CDR2 SQIVND (reference sequence). The CDR3 is made up of 15 amino acids. V was pared by 6 bases and J by 8 bases, with 12 bases of the junction left unmatched. CDR3 nucleotides: TGTGCCAGTAGGGACGGGACAGCCTTAAGCGAAAAACTGTTTTTT. Translation: CASRDGTALSEKLFF.

This rearrangement joins TRBV10-3 to TRBJ2-7; D might be TRBD2 (5 bases). Trimming left V 0 bases short and J 6 bases short, with 15 bases between. The CDR3 has 15 amino acids. Germline loops: CDR1 ENHRY, CDR2 SYGVKD. The CDR3 region is CAISESWRSGTEQYF. The CDR3 DNA reads as TGTGCCATCAGTGAGTCGTGGCGGAGCGGAACCGAGCAGTACTTC.

V and J are TRBV28 and TRBJ1-2; TRBD1 might be the D (6 bases). The CDR3 runs 12 residues. Trimming pared 2 bases from V and 6 bases from J, leaving 7 bases between. The germline CDR1 and CDR2 sequences are MDHEN and SYDVKM. This CDR3 is CASSLPGDGYTF. CDR3 coding DNA: TGTGCCAGCAGTTTACCAGGGGATGGCTACACCTTC.

The V and J genes are TRBV2 and TRBJ1-5; D may be TRBD1 (6 bases). Deletions cut 6 bases from V and 7 bases from J, with 16 bases between. The CDR3 consists of 14 residues. Germline assignment: CDR1 SNHLY and CDR2 FYNNEI. CDR3 in DNA: TGTGCCAGCAGCTTGGGGGGCGGGAGCCAGCCCCAGCATTTT. Protein product: CASSLGGGSQPQHF.